The 8 T cell receptor beta chains below come from one sample, sequenced in a study of T cells and Merkel cell carcinoma outcomes. Only in-frame clones appear in the TCRdb table, and some are missing; sequencing was by immunoSEQ multiplex PCR. The sample shows about 6,700 clones, less than 95% of them seen only once. The sequenced material came from tumor tissue from Merkel cell carcinoma. The source of these receptors is a human donor with Merkel cell carcinoma.

As DNA, the CDR3 is TGTGCCAGCAGCCCAAGAGGGGTCCTATTAGGCTATGGCTACACCTTC. Translated: CASSPRGVLLGYGYTF. The chain combines TRBV11-2 with TRBJ1-2; TRBD1 is a possible D gene (5 bases). Germline V gene data show CDR1 as SGHAT and CDR2 as FQNNGV. The V end lost 5 bases, the J end lost 4 bases, and 20 bases lay between the germline ends. The CDR3 runs to 16 residues.

This clone appeared a single time. The chain recombines TRBV13 with TRBJ2-7; 8 bases match TRBD2. V lost 0 bases and J lost 2; bases outside the gene matches: 6. The CDR3 is 16 residues long. Germline V gene lookup returns CDR1 PRHDT and CDR2 FYEKMQ (reference sequence). CDR3 amino acids: CASSLGLAGGTYEQYF. CDR3 nucleotides: TGTGCCAGCAGCTTAGGCCTGGCGGGGGGTACCTACGAGCAGTACTTC. The full variable domain, rest sourced from reference TRBV13 and TRBJ2-7, is AAGVIQSPRHLIKEKRETATLKCYPIPRHDTVYWYQQGPGQDPQFLISFYEKMQSDKGSIPDRFSAQQFSDYHSELNMSSLELGDSALYFCASSLGLAGGTYEQYFGPGTRLTVT.

The CDR3 DNA sequence: TGTGCCAGCAGTGACCAGCTAGCGGGGGGGGTATTTGAGCAGTTCTTC. This sequence encodes CASSDQLAGGVFEQFF. V and J are TRBV6-4 and TRBJ2-1; 12 bases are shared with TRBD2. The V gene's germline CDR1 is MRHNA and CDR2 SNTAGT. Trimming cost V 2 bases and J 9 bases; bases outside gene matches: 8. The length of the CDR3 is 16 residues.

The gene calls are TRBV7-2 and TRBJ1-1, with TRBD1 identical over 12 bases. Germline V lookup: CDR1 SGHTA, CDR2 FQGNSA. The CDR3 is made up of 15 amino acids. The trim removed 5 bases at V and 7 bases at J, leaving 8 bases unmatched. CDR3 bases: TGTGCCAGCAGCCCCTTGGGACAGGGGGCTTTTGAAGCTTTCTTT. Translation gives CASSPLGQGAFEAFF.

This clone was counted once. V usage is TRBV2 and J usage is TRBJ1-2; D perhaps matches TRBD1 (5 bases). Germline assignment: CDR1 SNHLY and CDR2 FYNNEI. The V end was cut by 11 bases, the J end by 9 bases, with 19 bases between. The CDR3 contains 12 residues. This chain's CDR3 is CAGGDTVWRYTF. CDR3 sequence (DNA): TGTGCCGGGGGAGACACCGTCTGGCGCTACACCTTC.

V gene TRBV19 combines with J gene TRBJ2-1; the D is unclear. Trimming shortened V by 1 base and J by 10 bases, and 11 bases separated the two germline ends. Per germline, CDR1 LNHDA and CDR2 SQIVND (reference sequence). The CDR3 consists of 13 residues. The CDR3 loop is CASSIVRVGEQFF. In nucleotides, the CDR3 is TGTGCCAGTAGTATAGTGCGAGTGGGGGAGCAGTTCTTC.

There are a few counts of this clone. J is TRBJ1-2 and V is TRBV5-1; 8 nucleotides line up with TRBD1. Trimming took 0 bases from V and 5 from J; bases not matched to a gene: 3. Germline assignment: CDR1 SGHRS and CDR2 YFSETQ. The CDR3 extends over 14 amino acids. The CDR3 nucleotides are TGCGCCAGCAGCTTGGCTACAGGGGGGTATGGCTACACCTTC. Protein product: CASSLATGGYGYTF.

The gene calls are TRBV7-9 and TRBJ2-3; a possible D gene is TRBD2 (6 bases). The CDR3 extends over 15 amino acids. V lost 4 bases, J lost 3 bases, and 14 bases lay in between. The germline V gene has CDR1 SEHNR and CDR2 FQNEAQ (reference sequence). CDR3 bases: TGTGCCAGCAGCTCGAGACTAGAGGGGACAGATACGCAGTATTTT. Translation gives CASSSRLEGTDTQYF. Complete variable domain (other parts from reference TRBV7-9 and TRBJ2-3): DTGVSQNPRHKITKRGQNVTFRCDPISEHNRLYWYRQTLGQGPEFLTYFQNEAQLEKSRLLSDRFSAERPKGSFSTLEIQRTEQGDSAMYLCASSSRLEGTDTQYFGPGTRLTVL.